One and the same sample provided the 8 T cell receptor beta chains below, sequenced in a study of shared clonotypes between healthy human individuals. The method was immunoSEQ multiplex PCR; TCRdb's version includes in-frame clones alone and lacks a portion of them. The data show more than 2 million clones, about 95% seen once. Sequencing input: naive CD4+ T cells sorted from blood. Noted subset: CD45RA+ positively selected. The receptors derive from a man younger than 35 in good health.

The J gene is TRBJ1-2, the V gene TRBV7-9; unclear D gene. Trimming left V 5 bases short and J 4 bases short, with 14 bases between. The germline gives CDR1 SEHNR, CDR2 FQNEAQ (reference sequence). This CDR3 is 14 amino acids long. CDR3 sequence (DNA): TGTGCCAGCAGCCAAGTGGAAGGCCTCTATGGCTACACCTTC. Amino acid sequence: CASSQVEGLYGYTF.

Worth noting for this clone: At the DNA level, this CDR3 is encoded by other sequences in the same sample as well. The chain joins TRBV30 to TRBJ2-1, with a tentative D call TRBD1 (5 bases). The CDR3 has 15 amino acids. The V end lost 1 base, the J end lost 4 bases, and 14 bases lay between the germline ends. The germline V gene encodes CDR1 GTSNPN and CDR2 SVGIG (reference sequence). The CDR3 region has the DNA TGTGCCTGGAGTGGGGGCCAGGGCAGTTACAATGAGCAGTTCTTC. Amino acids: CAWSGGQGSYNEQFF.

A word on this clone: This sample also contains other DNA sequences that code for the same CDR3. This chain uses TRBV19 with TRBJ2-5; 7 bases are shared with TRBD1. This CDR3 has 14 residues. The ends lost 5 bases at V and 2 bases at J; junction bases unmatched: 5. The germline CDR1 and CDR2 sequences are LNHDA and SQIVND (reference sequence). The CDR3 nucleotides are TGTGCCAGTAGTCCCCGGGACAGACAAGAGACCCAGTACTTC. It codes for CASSPRDRQETQYF.

This clone was observed a single time. The chain links TRBV6-5 to TRBJ2-3, with 8 positions matching TRBD1. CDR1 is MNHEY and CDR2 is SVGAGI in the germline V gene. V shed 6 bases, J shed 1 base, and the junction held 6 bases outside the gene matches. The CDR3 runs 15 residues. The CDR3 DNA is TGTGCCAGCAGGCGATCGGGACAGGGCACAGATACGCAGTATTTT. As protein: CASRRSGQGTDTQYF.

This chain links TRBV7-9 with TRBJ2-7; unclear D gene. The V end lost 8 bases, the J end lost 4 bases, and 12 bases lay between the germline ends. This CDR3 has 12 amino acids. Germline CDR1 is SEHNR and CDR2 is FQNEAQ (reference sequence). The CDR3 nucleotides read TGTGCCAGCGGAAGTGGGATTTACGAGCAGTACTTC. Translating gives CASGSGIYEQYF.

V usage is TRBV18 and J usage is TRBJ2-5, with 8 bases that match TRBD2. With V trimmed by 5 bases and J by 1 base, 6 bases remained unmatched. The CDR3 is 15 residues long. The germline CDR1 and CDR2 sequences are KGHSH and LQKENI. CDR3 in amino acids: CASSNQRGPQETQYF. DNA for the CDR3: TGTGCCAGCTCAAACCAGCGGGGGCCCCAAGAGACCCAGTACTTC.

V is TRBV7-2 and J is TRBJ2-3, with D unresolved. This CDR3 comprises 12 residues. V lost 4 bases, J lost 4 bases, and 6 bases lay in between. Germline CDR1 SGHTA, CDR2 FQGNSA. CDR3 in amino acids: CASSWFSDTQYF. Written as DNA, the CDR3 is TGTGCCAGCAGCTGGTTCTCAGATACGCAGTATTTT.

This clone was counted once. The rearrangement uses TRBV5-5 and TRBJ2-7; D possibly corresponds to TRBD1 (6 bases). The CDR3 sequence is 18 residues long. Deletions cut 0 bases from V and 1 base from J, with 20 bases between. The germline gives CDR1 SGHKS, CDR2 YYEKEE (reference sequence). The CDR3 DNA reads TGTGCCAGCAGCTTGGATGGGCTACAGGGATTGGCGTCCTACGAGCAGTACTTC. Protein sequence: CASSLDGLQGLASYEQYF.